This T cell receptor beta chain was sequenced in a study of shared clonotypes between healthy human individuals. A remark on this clone: The antigen remains unidentified.

Genomic DNA of every subset was divided equally among multiple immunoSEQ plates. Repertoires were generated with immunoSEQ multiplex PCR, while TCRdb's copy carries only in-frame clones and drops some. The data hold roughly 890,000 clones, with 85% to 95% observed a single time. CD8 cells regarded as naive lacked CD45RO, were positively chosen for CCR7, and omitted terminally differentiated effector memory CD45RA+ cells. Germline CDR1 reads SGHKS; CDR2 reads YYEKEE (reference sequence). The CDR3 totals 13 residues. After removal of 3 bases from V and 13 bases from J, the junction contained 10 bases not matched to a gene. Points from the study as a whole: Naive subsets tended to show greater estimated richness than memory subsets.

The sequencing input was naive CD8+ T cells sorted from blood. The chain links TRBV5-5 to TRBJ1-1, with 9 bases matching TRBD1. This clonotype was obtained from a man aged 25-45 years in good health. The CDR3 DNA sequence: TGTGCCAGCAGCTGGGTCGGGGGACAGGGATTTTTCTTT. It codes for CASSWVGGQGFFF.